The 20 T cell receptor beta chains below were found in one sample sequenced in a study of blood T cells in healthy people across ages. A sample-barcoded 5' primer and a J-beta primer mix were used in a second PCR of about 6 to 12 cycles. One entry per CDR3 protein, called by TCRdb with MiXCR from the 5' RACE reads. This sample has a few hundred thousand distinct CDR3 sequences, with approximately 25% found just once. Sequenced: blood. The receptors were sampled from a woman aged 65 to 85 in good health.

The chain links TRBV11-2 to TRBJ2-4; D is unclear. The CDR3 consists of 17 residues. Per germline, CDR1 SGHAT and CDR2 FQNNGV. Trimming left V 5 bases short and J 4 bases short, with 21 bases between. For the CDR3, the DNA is TGTGCCAGCAGCCCCACACACACGGCCGGTCCGAAAAACATTCAGTACTTC. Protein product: CASSPTHTAGPKNIQYF.

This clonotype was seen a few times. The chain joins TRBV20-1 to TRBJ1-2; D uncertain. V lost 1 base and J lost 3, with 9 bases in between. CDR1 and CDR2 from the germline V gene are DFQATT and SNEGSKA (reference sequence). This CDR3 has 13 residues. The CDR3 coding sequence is TGCAGTGCTAGAGCCGGGAATGACTATGGCTACACCTTC. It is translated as CSARAGNDYGYTF.

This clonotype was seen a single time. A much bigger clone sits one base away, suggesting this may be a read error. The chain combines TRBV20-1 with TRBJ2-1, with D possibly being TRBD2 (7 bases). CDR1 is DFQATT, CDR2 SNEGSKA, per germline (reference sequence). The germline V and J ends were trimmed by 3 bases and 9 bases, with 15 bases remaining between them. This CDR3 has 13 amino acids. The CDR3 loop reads CSASNGGPAEQFF. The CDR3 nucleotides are TGCAGTGCTAGCAACGGGGGGCCAGCTGAGCAGTTCTTC.

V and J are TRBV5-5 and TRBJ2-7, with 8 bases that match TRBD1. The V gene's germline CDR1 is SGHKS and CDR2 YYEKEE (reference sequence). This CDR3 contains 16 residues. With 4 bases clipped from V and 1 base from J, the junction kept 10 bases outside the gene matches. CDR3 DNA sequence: TGTGCCAGCAGCCGGTGGACAGGGACCAGTTCCTACGAGCAGTACTTC. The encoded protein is CASSRWTGTSSYEQYF.

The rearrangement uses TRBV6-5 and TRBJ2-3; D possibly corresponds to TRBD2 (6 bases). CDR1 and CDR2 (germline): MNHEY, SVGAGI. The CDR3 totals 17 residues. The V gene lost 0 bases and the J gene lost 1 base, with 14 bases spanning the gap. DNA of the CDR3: TGTGCCAGCAGTTACTCGGCGACTAGGGCCCGCACAGATACGCAGTATTTT. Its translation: CASSYSATRARTDTQYF.

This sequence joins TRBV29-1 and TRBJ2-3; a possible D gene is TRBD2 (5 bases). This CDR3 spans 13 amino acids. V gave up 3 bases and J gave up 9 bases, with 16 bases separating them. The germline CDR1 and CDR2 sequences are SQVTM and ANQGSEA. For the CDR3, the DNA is TGCAGCGTTGAGATCAGTCGGGATGGCACGCAGTATTTT. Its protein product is CSVEISRDGTQYF.

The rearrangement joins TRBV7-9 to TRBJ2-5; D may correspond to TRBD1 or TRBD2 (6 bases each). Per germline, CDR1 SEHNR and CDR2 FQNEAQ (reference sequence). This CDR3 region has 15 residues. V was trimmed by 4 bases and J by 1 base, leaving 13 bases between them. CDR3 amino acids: CASSSPGGPQETQYF. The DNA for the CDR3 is TGTGCCAGCAGCTCCCCCGGGGGCCCCCAAGAGACCCAGTACTTC. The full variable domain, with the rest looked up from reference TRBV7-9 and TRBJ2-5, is DTGVSQNPRHKITKRGQNVTFRCDPISEHNRLYWYRQTLGQGPEFLTYFQNEAQLEKSRLLSDRFSAERPKGSFSTLEIQRTEQGDSAMYLCASSSPGGPQETQYFGPGTRLLVL.

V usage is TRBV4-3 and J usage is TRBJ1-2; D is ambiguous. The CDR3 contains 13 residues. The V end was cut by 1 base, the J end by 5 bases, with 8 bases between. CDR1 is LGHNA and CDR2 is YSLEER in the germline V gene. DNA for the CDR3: TGCGCCAGCAGCCAAGGCACGCCATATGGCTACACCTTC. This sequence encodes CASSQGTPYGYTF.

CDR3 loop: CASSLRTYGNEQYF. The CDR3 bases are TGCGCCAGCAGCTTAAGGACTTACGGCAACGAGCAGTACTTC. J is TRBJ2-7 and V is TRBV4-3, with TRBD2 as a possible D gene (5 bases). Between the trimmed V and J ends, which lost 5 bases and 5 bases, there was a span of 16 bases. This CDR3 is 14 amino acids long. Germline V CDR1 and CDR2: LGHNA, YSLEER.

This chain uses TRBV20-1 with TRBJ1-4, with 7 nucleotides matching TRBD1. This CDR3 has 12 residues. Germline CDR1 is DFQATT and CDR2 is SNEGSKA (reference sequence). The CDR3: CRSGTDAFRLFF. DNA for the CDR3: TGCAGATCCGGGACAGATGCTTTTAGACTGTTTTTT.

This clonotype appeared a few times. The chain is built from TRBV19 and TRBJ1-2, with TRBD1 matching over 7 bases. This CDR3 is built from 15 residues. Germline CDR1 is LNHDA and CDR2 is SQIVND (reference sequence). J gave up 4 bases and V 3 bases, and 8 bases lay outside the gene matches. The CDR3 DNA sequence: TGTGCCAGTAGTATTTCGTTCGACAGGGCCTATGGCTACACCTTC. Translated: CASSISFDRAYGYTF.

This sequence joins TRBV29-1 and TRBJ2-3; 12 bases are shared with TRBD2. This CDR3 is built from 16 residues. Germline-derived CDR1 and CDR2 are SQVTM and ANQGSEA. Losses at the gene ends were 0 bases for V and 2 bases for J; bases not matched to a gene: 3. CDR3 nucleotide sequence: TGCAGCGTTGAAGACCCTAGCGGGGGGGTCACAGATACGCAGTATTTT. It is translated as CSVEDPSGGVTDTQYF.

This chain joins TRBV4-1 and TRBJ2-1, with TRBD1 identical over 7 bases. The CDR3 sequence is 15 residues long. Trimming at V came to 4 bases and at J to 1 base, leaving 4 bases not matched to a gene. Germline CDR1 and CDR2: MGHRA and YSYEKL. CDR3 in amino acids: CASSPDRESYNEQFF. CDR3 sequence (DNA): TGCGCCAGCAGCCCTGACAGGGAGTCCTACAATGAGCAGTTCTTC.

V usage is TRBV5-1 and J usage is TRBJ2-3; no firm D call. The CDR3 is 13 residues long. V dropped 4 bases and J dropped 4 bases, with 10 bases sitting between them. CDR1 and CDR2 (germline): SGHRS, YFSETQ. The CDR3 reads CASSNEPADTQYF. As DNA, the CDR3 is TGCGCCAGCAGCAATGAACCAGCAGATACGCAGTATTTT. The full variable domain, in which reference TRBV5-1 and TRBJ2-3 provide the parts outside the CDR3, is KAGVTQTPRYLIKTRGQQVTLSCSPISGHRSVSWYQQTPGQGLQFLFEYFSETQRNKGNFPGRFSGRQFSNSRSEMNVSTLELGDSALYLCASSNEPADTQYFGPGTRLTVL.

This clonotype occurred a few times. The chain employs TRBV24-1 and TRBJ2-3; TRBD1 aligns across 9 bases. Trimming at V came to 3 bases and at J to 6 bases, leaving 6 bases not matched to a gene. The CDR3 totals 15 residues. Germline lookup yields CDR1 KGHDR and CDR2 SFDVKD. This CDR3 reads CATSDPGQGGDTQYF. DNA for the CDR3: TGTGCCACCAGTGATCCGGGACAGGGCGGTGATACGCAGTATTTT.

CDR3 in DNA: TGCGCCAGCGGCCGAGGGGCACCCTACGAGCAGTACTTC. Its protein is CASGRGAPYEQYF. The rearrangement links TRBV5-1 to TRBJ2-7, with D possibly called TRBD1 or TRBD2 (5 bases each). The length of the CDR3 is 13 residues. Germline loops: CDR1 SGHRS, CDR2 YFSETQ. The germline V and J ends were trimmed by 7 bases and 2 bases, with 13 bases remaining between them.

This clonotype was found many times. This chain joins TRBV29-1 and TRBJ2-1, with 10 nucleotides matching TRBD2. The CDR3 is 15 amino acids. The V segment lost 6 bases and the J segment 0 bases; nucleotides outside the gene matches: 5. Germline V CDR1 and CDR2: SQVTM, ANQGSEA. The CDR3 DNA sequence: TGCAGCGTAGCGGGAGGGCGGAGCTCCTACAATGAGCAGTTCTTC. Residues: CSVAGGRSSYNEQFF.

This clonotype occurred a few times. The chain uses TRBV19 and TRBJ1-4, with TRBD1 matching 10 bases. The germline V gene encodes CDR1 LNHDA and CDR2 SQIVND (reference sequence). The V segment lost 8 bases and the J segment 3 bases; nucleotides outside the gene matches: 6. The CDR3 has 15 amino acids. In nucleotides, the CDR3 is TGTGCCAGTGGGGACAGGGGAACTGCTAATGAAAAACTGTTTTTT. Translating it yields CASGDRGTANEKLFF.

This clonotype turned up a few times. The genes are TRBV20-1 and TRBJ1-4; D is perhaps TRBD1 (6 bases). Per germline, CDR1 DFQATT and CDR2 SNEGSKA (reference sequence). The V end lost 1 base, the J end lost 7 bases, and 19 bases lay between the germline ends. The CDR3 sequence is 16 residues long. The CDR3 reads CSARGVGRGDPEKLFF. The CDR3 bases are TGCAGTGCTAGAGGCGTGGGAAGGGGGGACCCTGAAAAACTGTTTTTT.

Here the CDR3 reads CSASPPGQPGVFF. CDR3 nucleotide sequence: TGCAGTGCCTCCCCCCCGGGACAACCGGGTGTGTTCTTC. The chain recombines TRBV20-1 with TRBJ2-1; maybe TRBD1 (6 bases). This CDR3 has 13 residues. Per the germline V gene, CDR1 is DFQATT and CDR2 is SNEGSKA (reference sequence). V gave up 6 bases and J gave up 15 bases, with 24 bases separating them.